Listed below are T cell receptor beta chains from one sample, sequenced in a study of blood T cell repertoires in COVID-19. TCRdb's copy holds only in-frame clones and misses some; the assay was immunoSEQ multiplex PCR. The sample lists some 250,000 clones; around 86% were seen once. Sequenced: peripheral blood. These receptor sequences come from a woman aged 30 to 39 who had recovered from COVID-19. Each CDR3 is given without its conserved first and last residue.

CDR3	V	J
ASSPSGNTEAF	TRBV3-1/TRBV3-2	TRBJ1-1
ASSFRALSYYEQY	TRBV27	TRBJ2-7
ASSELGGEQPQH	TRBV6-1	TRBJ1-5
ASSRVVTEAF	TRBV6-5	TRBJ1-1
ASSFKPHAYEQY	TRBV5-1	TRBJ2-7
ASSEGRQITEAF	TRBV2	TRBJ1-1
ASSSRTYEQY	TRBV12-3/TRBV12-4	TRBJ2-7
ASSPPGTGYTYEQY	TRBV18	TRBJ2-7
ASSPSRPGYEQY	TRBV5-1	TRBJ2-7
ASSYSLSKLF	TRBV2	TRBJ1-4
ASSELARTGELF	TRBV6-4	TRBJ2-2
ASSYSGQGAVEAF	TRBV6-2/TRBV6-3	TRBJ1-1
ASSSRDRDSPLH	TRBV13	TRBJ1-6
ASSLYRQDLGEKLF	TRBV27	TRBJ1-4
ASRSAGAETYGYT	TRBV6-4	TRBJ1-2
ASSLRQGVYNEQF	TRBV7-3	TRBJ2-1
ATSRSDRYEQY	TRBV15	TRBJ2-7
ASSLSGGNNYGYT	TRBV7-8	TRBJ1-2
ASSSRGPPRERGDSYEQY	TRBV21-1	TRBJ2-7
ASSFRHTSGNTIY	TRBV11-3	TRBJ1-3
ASSPLGSSGVNEQF	TRBV2	TRBJ2-1
ASSLWDRGEWDNQPQH	TRBV5-8	TRBJ1-5
ASQRAYSTDTQY	TRBV10-1	TRBJ2-3
ASSLGGNEKLF	TRBV7-2	TRBJ1-4
ASSTTSGGSYQETQY	TRBV19	TRBJ2-5
ASSSWTGRGTGELF	TRBV7-7	TRBJ2-2
ASSPSGGGETQY	TRBV6-5	TRBJ2-5
ASTSDPSGNQPQH	TRBV5-1	TRBJ1-5
ASTPAGGEPKKETQY	TRBV2	TRBJ2-5
ASSLDLAFPTDTQY	TRBV5-5	TRBJ2-3
AGSKVFADGYT	TRBV30	TRBJ1-2
ASSLANTGGVYSNQPQH	TRBV7-8	TRBJ1-5
ASSQVLGQGSYEQY	TRBV3-1/TRBV3-2	TRBJ2-7
ASSELAGGNPTYEQY	TRBV4-1	TRBJ2-7
ASSIRPGDYGYT	TRBV19	TRBJ1-2
ASSRDRVSPLH	TRBV2	TRBJ1-6
ASSPGGNLAGISDTQY	TRBV5-4	TRBJ2-3
ASSSRGMGLNGYT	TRBV9	TRBJ1-2
ASSLEVSEETEAF	TRBV5-1	TRBJ1-1
ASSVSPGIEGEQY	TRBV5-1	TRBJ2-7
ASSIDRASGDYNEQF	TRBV19	TRBJ2-1
ASSLLAGSYNEQF	TRBV7-6	TRBJ2-1
ASKTRGVGWANNQPQH	TRBV11-3	TRBJ1-5
ASSLDPEAEKLF	TRBV5-4	TRBJ1-4
ASSGPGTSSYNEQF	TRBV10-2	TRBJ2-1
ATSREGRGTSRRHTQY	TRBV15	TRBJ2-3
ASSLVEGGPRTQY	TRBV5-1	TRBJ2-3
ASSPHSTKNIQY	TRBV3-1/TRBV3-2	TRBJ2-4
ASSFQGNTEAF	TRBV11-3	TRBJ1-1
ASSFWTGASSYEQY	TRBV5-4	TRBJ2-7
ASSSPRTGKDQPQH	TRBV19	TRBJ1-5
ASSEVHQRNTEAF	TRBV6-1	TRBJ1-1
ASTYSGNTEAF	TRBV6-6	TRBJ1-1